The present TCR beta chain was sequenced within a study of cytomegalovirus exposure and HLA in healthy donors. Whole-study results and caveats: In a later analysis, a missense DCLRE1C variant was linked to TCR beta V- and J-gene trimming.

With V trimmed by 3 bases and J by 4 bases, 8 bases remained unmatched. CDR3 size: 15 residues. CDR1 is SSHAT and CDR2 is FNYEAQ in the germline V gene (reference sequence). Comment on this clone: Its cognate antigen is unknown.

PCR used 60 Vbeta primers and 13 Jbeta primers. TCRdb's table, derived via immunoSEQ multiplex PCR, lists solely in-frame clones and lacks some. The table includes under 200,000 clones, roughly 85% detected once. The sequencing sample was made of PBMCs. The chain has TRBV7-7 and TRBJ2-5, with 7 bases aligning to TRBD2. The clonotype comes from a woman aged 25 to 39 in good health and CMV-seropositive. Written as DNA, the CDR3 is TGTGCCAGCAGCTTCGGACCGCAGCGGGGAGAGACCCAGTACTTC. Translated, it gives CASSFGPQRGETQYF. Full variable domain (outside the CDR3, taken from reference TRBV7-7 and TRBJ2-5): GAGVSQSPRYKVTKRGQDVTLRCDPISSHATLYWYQQALGQGPEFLTYFNYEAQPDKSGLPSDRFSAERPEGSISTLTIQRTEQRDSAMYRCASSFGPQRGETQYFGPGTRLLVL.